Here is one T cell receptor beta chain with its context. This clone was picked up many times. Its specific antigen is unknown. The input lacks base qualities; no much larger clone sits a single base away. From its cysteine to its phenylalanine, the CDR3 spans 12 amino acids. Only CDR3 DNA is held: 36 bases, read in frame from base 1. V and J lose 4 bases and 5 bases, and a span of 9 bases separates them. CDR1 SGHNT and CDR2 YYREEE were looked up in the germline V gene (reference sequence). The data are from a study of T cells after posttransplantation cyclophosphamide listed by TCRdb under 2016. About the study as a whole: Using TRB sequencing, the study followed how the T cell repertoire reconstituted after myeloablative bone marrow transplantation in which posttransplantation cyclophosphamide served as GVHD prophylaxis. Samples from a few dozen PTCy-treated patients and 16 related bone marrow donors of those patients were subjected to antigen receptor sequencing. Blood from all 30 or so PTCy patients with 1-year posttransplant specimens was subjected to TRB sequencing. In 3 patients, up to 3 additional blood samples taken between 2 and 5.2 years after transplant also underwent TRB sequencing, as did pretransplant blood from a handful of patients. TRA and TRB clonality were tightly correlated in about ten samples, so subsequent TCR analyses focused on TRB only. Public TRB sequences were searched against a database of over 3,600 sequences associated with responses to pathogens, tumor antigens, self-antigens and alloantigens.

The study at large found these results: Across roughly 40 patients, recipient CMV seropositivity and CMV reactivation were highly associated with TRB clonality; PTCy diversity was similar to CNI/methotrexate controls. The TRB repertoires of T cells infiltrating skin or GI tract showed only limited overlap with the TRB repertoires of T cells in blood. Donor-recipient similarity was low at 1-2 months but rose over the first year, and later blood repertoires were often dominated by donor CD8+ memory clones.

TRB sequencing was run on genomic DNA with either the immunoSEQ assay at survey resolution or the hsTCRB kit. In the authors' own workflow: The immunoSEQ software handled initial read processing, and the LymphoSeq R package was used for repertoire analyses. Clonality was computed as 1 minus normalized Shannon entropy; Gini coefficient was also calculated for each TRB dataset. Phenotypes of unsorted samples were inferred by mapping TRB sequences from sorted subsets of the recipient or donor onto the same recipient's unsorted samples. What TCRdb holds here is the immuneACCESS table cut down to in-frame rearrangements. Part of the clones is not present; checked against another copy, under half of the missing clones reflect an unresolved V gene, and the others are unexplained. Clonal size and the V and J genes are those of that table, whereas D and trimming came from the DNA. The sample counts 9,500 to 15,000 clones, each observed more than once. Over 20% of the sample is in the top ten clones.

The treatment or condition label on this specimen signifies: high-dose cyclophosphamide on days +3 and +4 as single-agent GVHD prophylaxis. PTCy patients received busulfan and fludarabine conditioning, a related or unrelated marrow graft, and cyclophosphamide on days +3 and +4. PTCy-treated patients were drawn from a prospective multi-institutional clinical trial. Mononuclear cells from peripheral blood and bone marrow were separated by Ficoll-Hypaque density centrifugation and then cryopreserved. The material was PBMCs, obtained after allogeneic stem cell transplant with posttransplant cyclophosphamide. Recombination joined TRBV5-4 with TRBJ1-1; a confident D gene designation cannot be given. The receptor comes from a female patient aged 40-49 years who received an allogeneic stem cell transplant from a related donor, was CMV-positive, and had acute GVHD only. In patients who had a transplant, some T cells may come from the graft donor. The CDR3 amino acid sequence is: CASSPVGTEAFF. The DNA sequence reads TGTGCCAGCAGCCCGGTCGGGACTGAAGCTTTCTTT. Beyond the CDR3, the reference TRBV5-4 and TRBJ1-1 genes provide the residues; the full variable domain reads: ETGVTQSPTHLIKTRGQQVTLRCSSQSGHNTVSWYQQALGQGPQFIFQYYREEENGRGNFPPRFSGLQFPNYSSELNVNALELDDSALYLCASSPVGTEAFFGQGTRLTVV.